The source of this TCR beta chain is a study of cytotoxic CD8 clonotypes in ibrutinib-treated CLL. Using immunoSEQ multiplex PCR, the repertoire was profiled, and TCRdb retains in-frame clones only, with some absent. The sample gives around 200,000 clones, about four fifths of which show up once; about 10% is in the top ten. This CDR3 has 15 residues. The germline gives CDR1 SGHRS, CDR2 YFSETQ. With V trimmed by 5 bases and J by 10 bases, 12 bases remained unmatched. The receptor's source is a human donor with chronic lymphocytic leukemia. This specimen was PBMCs, taken after 12 months of ibrutinib treatment. The chain carries TRBV5-1 and TRBJ2-1; 10 bases match TRBD2. The CDR3 DNA sequence: TGCGCCAGCAGTTCTGGGGCTAGCGGGAGAGGGGAGCAGTTCTTC. It is translated as CASSSGASGRGEQFF.